This record covers a single T cell receptor beta chain. Its antigen is unknown. Qualities for individual bases were not recorded, and no much larger clone is one base off. The immunoSEQ Assay was the method used to sequence TCRbeta CDR3 regions. After extraction, genomic DNA underwent amplification by bias-controlled multiplex PCR, followed by high-throughput sequencing. For the original study's pipeline: Collapsing and filtering of sequences were performed to quantify the absolute abundance of each unique TCRbeta CDR3 region. T cell fraction was estimated by normalization of TCRbeta template counts to usable DNA, with usable DNA being measured through amplification of reference genes present in all nucleated cells. Repertoire TCRs were annotated as SARS-CoV-2-specific by exact matching of V gene, CDR3 amino acid sequence and J gene to a known reactive TCR set. The reference SARS-CoV-2 TCR set was obtained from MIRA and was filtered for enrichment in COVID-19-positive ImmuneCODE repertoires, whereby public or cross-reactive TCRs were removed. Drawing on the MIRA antigens, annotated TCRs were analysed further at the level of specific ORF or position within ORF. Breadth was defined as annotated unique rearrangements over total unique productive rearrangements; depth was the summed frequency of those rearrangements. TCR breadth was compared between groups using two-sided Wilcoxon rank-sum tests. TCRdb limited this immuneACCESS table to in-frame rearrangements with V and J called. A share of clones is missing; checked studies link under half to unresolved V genes, and the rest is unexplained. V and J calls and clone size follow that table, whereas D and trimming were derived from the DNA. Present in this sample are 400,000 or so clones, more than 85% of which were seen just once. Approximately 3.7% of the sample comes from the top ten.

The data derive from a study of Ad26.COV2.S vaccination and SARS-CoV-2 variants (dated by TCRdb to the early 2020s). As for the study more broadly: Vaccine-arm donors came from COV1001, a multicentre, randomized, double-blind, placebo-controlled phase I-IIa trial of Ad26.COV2.S in healthy adults. Dosing of Ad26.COV2.S was intramuscular, at either 5x10^10 or 1x10^11 viral particles, delivered as one shot or as two shots spaced 56 days apart. The specificity and breadth of SARS-CoV-2-reactive T cell receptors after Ad26.COV2.S vaccination were assessed by TCRbeta repertoire sequencing. A total of some 30 samples were included in the TCR-sequenced set, comprising around 20 Ad26.COV2.S vaccine recipients, 5 placebo recipients and 8 SARS-CoV-2 convalescent individuals. Trial participants were randomized into five groups of five, in which low-dose or high-dose Ad26.COV2.S was given once or twice, or placebo was given on both occasions. Blinding of investigators to trial group allocation was maintained during experiments and outcome assessment. Here is what the overall study found, with its caveats: After vaccination, substantial breadth of spike-specific CD8+ and CD4+ T cell responses was reported. The study was not powered to compare responses between vaccine doses or regimens. Non-spike TCR breadth was comparable between vaccine and placebo recipients, consistent with the vaccine containing only spike. The authors noted that total T cell responses may have been underestimated by the TCR breadth and depth analyses. Higher spike-specific TCR breadth was observed in Ad26.COV2.S recipients than in placebo recipients (P = 0.0014).

V is reduced by 6 bases and J by 4 bases, leaving a spacing of 12 bases between them. CDR1 and CDR2 are read off the germline V gene (reference sequence) as MNHNY and SVGAGI. The CDR3 covers 13 residues, taking in both the cysteine and the phenylalanine. Only the CDR3 DNA stays, 39 bases, in frame from base 1. Interpreted using the paper, the treatment or condition label stands for: roughly 18 received Ad26.COV2.S at low or high dose, single or two shots; five or six received placebo; per-sample allocation not given. Repertoires of vaccine and placebo recipients were sequenced from samples collected on day 63 after the first injection. Between 29 July and 7 August 2020, Cohort 1b enrolled 25 adults aged 18-55 years at one site in Boston, USA. Ad26.COV2.S consisted of a replication-incompetent adenovirus type 26 vector by which a prefusion-stabilized SARS-CoV-2 spike protein from the original Wuhan strain was expressed.

The sequence is built from TRBV6-6 and TRBJ1-1, with an unclear D gene assignment. The TCR comes from a person between 18 and 59 years old who received the Ad26.COV2.S COVID-19 vaccine or a placebo. The sample here was peripheral blood, taken in a trial of Ad26.COV2.S vaccine versus placebo. The base sequence is TGTGCCAGCAGGGCCGGGGTAGGCACTGAAGCTTTCTTT. The resulting protein is CASRAGVGTEAFF.